This T cell receptor (beta chain) derives from a study of spatial heterogeneity in lung cancer. As for time point: sample taken at primary tumor resection. Regarding the study as a whole: The number of expanded tumor alpha and beta chains correlated with mutation number.

With regard to this clonotype: Antigen unknown.

TCR cDNA molecules each had a unique molecular identifier. TCRdb itself ran the 5' RACE reads through MiXCR, one entry per CDR3 protein. Of 20,000 to 30,000 distinct CDR3 sequences listed, just under 9% were seen once; the top ten hold over 7%. Germline lookup yields CDR1 GTSNPN and CDR2 SVGIG (reference sequence). Trimming cost V 0 bases and J 0 bases, with 7 bases left between them. The CDR3 runs 14 residues. The source of this sequence is a male donor with early-stage non-small cell lung cancer. The sequences come from lung tumor tissue, collected at surgery. This chain joins TRBV30 and TRBJ2-3, with D unclear. The CDR3 loop is CAWSVLSSTDTQYF. CDR3 nucleotides: TGTGCCTGGAGTGTCCTCTCTAGCACAGATACGCAGTATTTT.